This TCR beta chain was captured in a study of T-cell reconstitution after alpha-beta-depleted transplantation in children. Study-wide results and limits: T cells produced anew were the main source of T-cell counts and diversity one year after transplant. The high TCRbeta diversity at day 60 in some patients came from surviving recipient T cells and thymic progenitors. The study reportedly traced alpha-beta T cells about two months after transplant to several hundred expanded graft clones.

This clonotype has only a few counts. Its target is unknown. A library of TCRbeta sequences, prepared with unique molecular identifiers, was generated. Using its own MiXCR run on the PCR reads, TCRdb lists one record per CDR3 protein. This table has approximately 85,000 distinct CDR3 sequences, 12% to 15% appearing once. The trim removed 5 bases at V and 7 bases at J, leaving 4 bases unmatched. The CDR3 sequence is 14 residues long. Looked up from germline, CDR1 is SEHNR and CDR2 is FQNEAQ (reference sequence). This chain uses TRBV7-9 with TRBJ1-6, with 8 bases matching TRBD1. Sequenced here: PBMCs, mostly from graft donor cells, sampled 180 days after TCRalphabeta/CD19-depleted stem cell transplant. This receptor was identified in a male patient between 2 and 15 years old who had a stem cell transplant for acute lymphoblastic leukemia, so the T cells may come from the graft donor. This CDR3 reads CASSTQGANSPLHF. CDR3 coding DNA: TGTGCCAGCAGCACGCAGGGGGCAAATTCACCCCTCCACTTT.